This T cell receptor (beta chain) was sequenced for a study of CD8 T cells in ankylosing spondylitis. Regarding the study as a whole: Some motif variants had been reported before (in reactive arthritis synovial fluid and blood). Characteristic of ankylosing spondylitis blood, it appeared, was a TCR beta motif comprising about eight highly homologous variants. In ankylosing spondylitis patients, matched synovial fluid reportedly showed significant enrichment of disease-linked clones.

This clonotype was found a few times. No antigen is known for it. This CDR3 spans 11 amino acids. V lost 1 base to trimming and J lost 14 bases, with 11 bases between them. In germline, CDR1 is LGHDT, CDR2 YNNKEL (reference sequence). Quantitative 5'-RACE with molecular barcodes produced the TCR beta libraries. Each CDR3 protein is one row after TCRdb ran MiXCR on the 5' RACE reads. This sample has over 600,000 distinct CDR3 sequences; around 20% occur once, and the top ten carry around 19%. V and J are TRBV3-1 and TRBJ2-5; a possible D gene is TRBD2 (5 bases). This TCR was sampled from a male donor with ankylosing spondylitis. The sample was blood, either unsorted or a sorted T cell fraction (not recorded which). The CDR3 DNA reads as TGTGCCAGCAGCCAAGGTCGGGATGTCTACTTC. Protein: CASSQGRDVYF.